Below, one T cell receptor (beta chain) is given with its context. The target antigen is unknown. This entry is derived from a study of response to subunit inactivated influenza vaccine. Study-level findings and limits: Every seasonal influenza vaccination brings in few new T cells, the authors suggested.

TCRdb reprocessed the RT-PCR reads via MiXCR and lists one record per CDR3 protein. The table includes over 750,000 distinct CDR3 sequences, approximately 22% detected once. With 3 bases removed from V and 4 bases from J, the gap between germline ends came to 16 bases. Per germline, CDR1 MDHEN and CDR2 SYDVKM. CDR3 length equals 15 residues. The sample here was PBMCs from blood, taken around 5 days after vaccination. V is TRBV28 and J is TRBJ2-7; unclear D gene. The source is a man in his fifties or sixties who received an inactivated influenza vaccine. The CDR3 loop is CASSFLATQTYEQYF. In DNA, the CDR3 is TGTGCCAGCAGTTTTCTTGCCACCCAAACTTACGAGCAGTACTTC.